This TCR beta chain appears in the sequencing data of a study of post-analysis software for immune sequencing data. Study overall: Patients with relapsing-remitting, secondary progressive and progressive-relapsing multiple sclerosis courses were all represented.

Points on this clonotype: Its matching antigen is unknown.

cDNA libraries of TCR beta carried unique molecular identifiers. TCRdb re-called the PCR reads through MiXCR, storing one row per CDR3 protein. Seen here are 800,000 to 950,000 distinct CDR3 sequences, 53% observed once, and the top ten hold over 4%. Study-level findings and limits: The normalized Chao1 diversity of multiple sclerosis patients was significantly lower than that of controls. Controls had lower frequencies than patients of five or six TRBV segments, which included TRBV5-6, TRBV5-1 and TRBV20-1.

Trimming pared 0 bases from V and 4 bases from J, leaving 16 bases between. Germline values: CDR1 SGHRS, CDR2 YFSETQ. The CDR3 spans 16 residues. This receptor was taken from a girl aged 5 to 17 with multiple sclerosis. The chain is built from TRBV5-1 and TRBJ1-2; D is possibly TRBD1 (6 bases). The sequenced sample was blood. The CDR3 DNA follows: TGCGCCAGCAGCTTGGAATTAGGGGGTCGACCCTATGGCTACACCTTC. Protein product: CASSLELGGRPYGYTF.